This entry lists 9 T cell receptor beta chains sequenced from one sample in a study of blood T cell repertoires in COVID-19. Generated by immunoSEQ multiplex PCR, the TCRdb table keeps only in-frame clones and is missing some. This table holds about 160,000 clones, around 85% found once. Sample: peripheral blood. Receptor source: a human donor with acute or convalescent COVID-19. The donor label of this sample is uncertain.

The chain links TRBV10-3 to TRBJ2-1; 10 bases fit TRBD1. The V gene end was trimmed by 6 bases and the J gene end by 9 bases; junction bases not matched to a gene: 14. The CDR3 covers 16 residues. The germline CDR1 and CDR2 sequences are ENHRY and SYGVKD. The CDR3 DNA sequence: TGTGCCATCAGCGGACCAAAGACAGGGGGCCAGGGTGAGCAGTTCTTC. Translation: CAISGPKTGGQGEQFF.

The chain couples TRBV7-9 to TRBJ1-2; 9 bases agree with TRBD1. Germline V gives CDR1 SEHNR, CDR2 FQNEAQ (reference sequence). V shed 3 bases and J 3 bases; nucleotides not matched to a gene: 8. The CDR3 loop spans 16 amino acids. This CDR3 is CASSFQNRGLDYGYTF. As DNA, the CDR3 is TGTGCCAGCAGCTTCCAGAACAGGGGGCTGGACTATGGCTACACCTTC.

This chain uses TRBV30 with TRBJ1-1, with 7 bases lining up with TRBD1. Germline CDR1 GTSNPN, CDR2 SVGIG (reference sequence). Trimming took 5 bases from V and 5 from J; bases not matched to a gene: 11. CDR3 length: 14 amino acids. The CDR3 DNA reads TGTGCCTGGTTTACAGGGGTACAGGTTACTGAAGCTTTCTTT. Its protein product is CAWFTGVQVTEAFF.

This chain uses TRBV4-2 with TRBJ2-1; 8 bases align to TRBD2. With V trimmed by 8 bases and J by 5 bases, 5 bases remained unmatched. This CDR3 is built from 13 residues. CDR1 is LGHNA, CDR2 YNFKEQ, per germline. CDR3 in amino acids: CASGRGENNEQFF. Written as DNA, the CDR3 is TGTGCCAGCGGGCGGGGGGAAAACAATGAGCAGTTCTTC.

V and J are TRBV3-1 (or the pseudogene TRBV3-2) and TRBJ1-6; no firm D call. Trimming removed 3 bases from V and 3 bases from J, with 6 bases in between. The CDR3 extends over 14 amino acids. Per the germline V gene, CDR1 is LGHDT and CDR2 is YNNKEL (reference sequence). CDR3 region: CASSQAGYNSPLHF. The DNA for the CDR3 is TGTGCCAGCAGCCAGGCAGGCTATAATTCACCCCTCCACTTT.

The chain combines TRBV11-2 with TRBJ1-2, with a weak D call TRBD1 (6 bases). CDR3 length equals 13 residues. The V gene's germline CDR1 is SGHAT and CDR2 FQNNGV. Trimming shortened V by 5 bases and J by 2 bases, and 9 bases separated the two germline ends. The CDR3 sequence: CASSPDRNYGYTF. The CDR3 bases are TGTGCCAGCAGCCCGGACAGAAACTATGGCTACACCTTC.

This chain connects TRBV3-1 (or the pseudogene TRBV3-2) to TRBJ1-1, with D perhaps TRBD1 (5 bases). V gave up 4 bases and J gave up 3 bases, with 9 bases separating them. Germline V gene lookup returns CDR1 LGHDT and CDR2 YNNKEL (reference sequence). The CDR3 covers 13 residues. The chain's CDR3 is CASSPQGHTEAFF. DNA for the CDR3: TGTGCCAGCAGCCCTCAGGGCCACACTGAAGCTTTCTTT.

This rearrangement joins TRBV7-9 to TRBJ1-3, with 7 bases identical to TRBD1. Germline V CDR1 and CDR2: SEHNR, FQNEAQ (reference sequence). V was pared by 4 bases and J by 0 bases, with 6 bases of the junction left unmatched. The length of the CDR3 is 16 residues. The CDR3 sequence: CASSSNRGYSGNTIYF. Written as DNA, the CDR3 is TGTGCCAGCAGCTCCAACAGGGGATACTCTGGAAACACCATATATTTT.

The V call is TRBV18, the J call TRBJ2-1, with 8 bases that match TRBD1. CDR1 is KGHSH, CDR2 LQKENI, per germline. Losses at the gene ends were 4 bases for V and 13 bases for J; bases not matched to a gene: 9. The CDR3 contains 13 residues. The CDR3 DNA is TGTGCCAGCTCACTAATAGACAGGGGCGGCCAGTTCTTC. It encodes CASSLIDRGGQFF.